The present TCR beta chain was sequenced within a study of blood T cells in healthy people across ages. This clonotype was found many times. The authors ran a second PCR of 7 to 11 cycles using a sample-barcoded 5' primer and a J-beta primer mix. Using its own MiXCR run on the 5' RACE reads, TCRdb lists one record per CDR3 protein. The sample contains hundreds of thousands of distinct CDR3 sequences, around 30% of which appear only once. This clonotype was obtained from a woman older than 75 in good health. The specimen sequenced was blood.

CDR3 in amino acids: CATSRAAGIYEQYF. In DNA form, the CDR3 reads TGTGCCACCAGCAGAGCGGCAGGGATCTACGAGCAGTACTTC. The genes are TRBV15 and TRBJ2-7; tentative D call: TRBD1 (5 bases). The CDR3 spans 14 residues. Germline V gene lookup returns CDR1 LNHNV and CDR2 YYDKDF (reference sequence). V was pared by 1 base and J by 3 bases, with 10 bases between.